Each of the 30 T cell receptor beta chains below was sequenced from the same sample in a study of blood T cell repertoires in COVID-19. TCRdb keeps only in-frame clones here, not all; method: immunoSEQ multiplex PCR. The data show under 200,000 clones, 60% to 85% seen once. The sample taken for sequencing was peripheral blood. The receptor set was obtained from a man between 60 and 70 years old with acute or convalescent COVID-19.

The CDR3 is CASSLGGQGNTGELFF. CDR3 bases: TGTGCCAGCAGCTTAGGGGGACAGGGGAACACCGGGGAGCTGTTTTTT. The chain uses TRBV7-2 and TRBJ2-2; TRBD1 aligns across 9 bases. The V gene's germline CDR1 is SGHTA and CDR2 FQGNSA. CDR3 size: 16 residues. The J segment lost 1 base and the V segment lost 1 base, leaving 1 base of the junction unmatched. Looking up the rest from reference TRBV7-2 and TRBJ2-2 gives the full variable domain: GAGVSQSPSNKVTEKGKDVELRCDPISGHTALYWYRQSLGQGLEFLIYFQGNSAPDKSGLPSDRFSAERTGGSVSTLTIQRTQQEDSAVYLCASSLGGQGNTGELFFGEGSRLTVL.

This clone was detected only a few times. This chain links TRBV10-1 with TRBJ1-5; tentatively, D is TRBD1 (6 bases). V was cut by 8 bases and J by 3 bases, with 17 bases left in between. Germline V CDR1 and CDR2: WNHNN, SYGVQD (reference sequence). CDR3 length: 15 residues. CDR3 in amino acids: CASPPGQVHNQPQHF. DNA for the CDR3: TGCGCCAGCCCACCGGGACAAGTCCACAATCAGCCCCAGCATTTT.

Only a few counts were recorded for this clone. V gene TRBV7-3 combines with J gene TRBJ2-7; 15 nucleotides line up with TRBD2. V was pared by 5 bases and J by 2 bases, with 22 bases of the junction left unmatched. The V gene's germline CDR1 is SGHTA and CDR2 FQGTGA. The CDR3 contains 22 residues. In DNA form, the CDR3 reads TGTGCCAGCAGCCTAAAGGGAGCGGTCGGGACTAGCGGGGGGTACACCACCTACGAGCAGTACTTC. Encoded protein: CASSLKGAVGTSGGYTTYEQYF.

This sequence joins TRBV5-4 and TRBJ1-2; tentatively, D is TRBD1 (6 bases). Trimming pared 4 bases from V and 0 bases from J, leaving 10 bases between. From germline, CDR1 is SGHNT and CDR2 YYREEE (reference sequence). CDR3 size: 14 residues. The CDR3 region is CASSLQGSNYGYTF. The CDR3 bases are TGTGCCAGCAGCCTCCAGGGGTCTAACTATGGCTACACCTTC.

This clone was recorded only once. J is TRBJ2-5 and V is TRBV10-3; tentative D call: TRBD1 (7 bases). Trimming cost V 2 bases and J 5 bases, with 12 bases left between them. The CDR3 sequence is 14 residues long. Germline V gives CDR1 ENHRY, CDR2 SYGVKD. The CDR3 nucleotides read TGTGCCATCAGTGAGGACAGGGCGGGGGAGACCCAGTACTTC. This encodes CAISEDRAGETQYF.

The genes are TRBV4-1 and TRBJ1-2, with TRBD1 matching 9 bases. Per germline, CDR1 MGHRA and CDR2 YSYEKL. CDR3 length: 15 amino acids. J gave up 8 bases and V 10 bases, and 17 bases lay outside the gene matches. This CDR3 is CATKGGPGTGYGYTF. Here the CDR3 DNA reads TGCGCCACAAAGGGGGGGCCTGGGACAGGGTACGGCTACACCTTC.

This clone was seen a single time. The J gene is TRBJ2-5, the V gene TRBV10-2, with D maybe TRBD2 (5 bases). The CDR3 sequence is 13 residues long. V was trimmed by 4 bases and J by 7 bases, leaving 13 bases between them. CDR1 is WSHSY and CDR2 is SAAADI in the germline V gene. The CDR3 DNA reads TGCGCCAGCAGTGGAGGGAGCCCGGGGACCCAGTACTTC. It codes for CASSGGSPGTQYF.

This clone was counted between two and nine times. The rearrangement links TRBV10-3 to TRBJ2-2, with 12 bases identical to TRBD2. The germline gives CDR1 ENHRY, CDR2 SYGVKD. The CDR3 has 16 residues. V shed 3 bases, J shed 7 bases, and the junction held 6 bases outside the gene matches. CDR3 in amino acids: CAISDLAGGRSGELFF. The CDR3 DNA is TGTGCCATCAGTGATCTAGCGGGGGGGCGAAGCGGGGAGCTGTTTTTT.

The V and J genes are TRBV15 and TRBJ2-2; D possibly corresponds to TRBD1 (5 bases). From germline, CDR1 is LNHNV and CDR2 YYDKDF (reference sequence). This CDR3 region has 18 residues. V lost 3 bases to trimming and J lost 1 base, with 18 bases between them. Written as DNA, the CDR3 is TGTGCCACCAGCAGTTCCTCTGGGCGGCAGGGGAACACCGGGGAGCTGTTTTTT. This encodes CATSSSSGRQGNTGELFF.

This chain connects TRBV18 to TRBJ2-7; 11 bases agree with TRBD1. The CDR3 sequence is 15 residues long. V was pared by 3 bases and J by 2 bases, with 3 bases of the junction left unmatched. The germline V gene encodes CDR1 KGHSH and CDR2 LQKENI. The chain's CDR3 is CASSPEGQGAYEQYF. The CDR3 coding sequence is TGTGCCAGCTCACCGGAGGGACAGGGGGCCTACGAGCAGTACTTC.

This clone has a single count. For the CDR3, the DNA is TGTGCCAGCAGCGTAGGGGGCCGCGATCGCTACACCTTC. This codes for CASSVGGRDRYTF. The V gene is TRBV9, the J gene TRBJ1-2; D perhaps matches TRBD1 (5 bases). The ends were cut back, 0 bases at V and 9 bases at J, with 12 bases in the middle. CDR3 length: 13 amino acids. Germline CDR1 reads SGDLS; CDR2 reads YYNGEE.

V gene TRBV15 combines with J gene TRBJ1-1, with 7 bases that match TRBD1. J lost 5 bases, V lost 8 bases, and 5 bases had no gene match. There are 12 residues in the CDR3. CDR1 and CDR2 from the germline V gene are LNHNV and YYDKDF (reference sequence). The CDR3 nucleotides are TGTGCCACCGCGGCAGGGGGGACTGAAGCTTTCTTT. Translation: CATAAGGTEAFF.

Regarding this clone: A much larger clonotype is one base distant, so this may be a read error. V gene TRBV3-1 (or the pseudogene TRBV3-2) combines with J gene TRBJ1-2; tentative D call: TRBD1 (6 bases). V gave up 2 bases and J gave up 2 bases, with 9 bases separating them. This CDR3 has 14 amino acids. CDR1 is LGHDT and CDR2 is YNNKEL in the germline V gene (reference sequence). This CDR3 reads CASSQQGRNYGYTF. The DNA of the CDR3 is TGTGCCAGCAGCCAACAGGGGCGAAACTATGGCTACACCTTC.

The V and J genes are TRBV15 and TRBJ2-5; D unresolved. This CDR3 is 15 amino acids long. V was clipped by 0 bases and J by 2 bases, with 10 bases between them. Per germline, CDR1 LNHNV and CDR2 YYDKDF (reference sequence). CDR3 in amino acids: CATSRDRSVQETQYF. CDR3 coding DNA: TGTGCCACCAGCAGAGATAGGAGTGTACAAGAGACCCAGTACTTC.

The chain links TRBV4-3 to TRBJ1-1; TRBD1 is a possible D gene (6 bases). Germline CDR1 reads LGHNA; CDR2 reads YSLEER. The CDR3 loop spans 15 amino acids. Trimming removed 0 bases at V and 2 bases at J, with 10 bases between. For the CDR3, the DNA is TGCGCCAGCAGCCAAGATAGCAGGGGTAACACTGAAGCTTTCTTT. Translated: CASSQDSRGNTEAFF.

The chain carries TRBV5-6 and TRBJ1-6; weak D call: TRBD1 (5 bases). Germline values: CDR1 SGHDT, CDR2 YYEEEE. The germline V and J ends were trimmed by 5 bases and 7 bases, with 10 bases remaining between them. The CDR3 consists of 13 residues. The CDR3 sequence is CASRGQENSPLHF. CDR3 in DNA: TGTGCCAGCAGGGGGCAGGAAAATTCACCCCTCCACTTT.

The rearrangement joins TRBV30 to TRBJ2-5; D remains ambiguous. Deletions cut 1 base from V and 0 bases from J, with 12 bases between. The germline V gene encodes CDR1 GTSNPN and CDR2 SVGIG (reference sequence). The CDR3 has 15 amino acids. The CDR3 bases are TGTGCCTGGAGTGACGCGGTATCGTACCAAGAGACCCAGTACTTC. Its translation: CAWSDAVSYQETQYF.

V and J are TRBV9 and TRBJ1-1; 9 nucleotides line up with TRBD1. The CDR3 runs 14 residues. Germline assignment: CDR1 SGDLS and CDR2 YYNGEE. J was trimmed by 4 bases and V by 4 bases; bases with no gene match: 5. In DNA form, the CDR3 reads TGTGCCAGCAGCCTAGAGGACAGGGGCACTGAAGCTTTCTTT. This codes for CASSLEDRGTEAFF.

The CDR3 DNA sequence: TGCGCCAGCAGGGCGGGACAGAACTACGAGCAGTACTTC. It is translated as CASRAGQNYEQYF. V and J are TRBV5-1 and TRBJ2-7; D is possibly TRBD1 (7 bases). Germline CDR1 SGHRS, CDR2 YFSETQ. V was trimmed by 5 bases and J by 3 bases, leaving 12 bases between them. This CDR3 is built from 13 residues.

This clone showed up just once. The chain employs TRBV6-5 and TRBJ2-6; D not certain. CDR1 is MNHEY and CDR2 is SVGAGI in the germline V gene. V was pared by 2 bases and J by 2 bases, with 10 bases between. The CDR3 contains 16 residues. CDR3 region: CASSYDSSAGANVLTF. The CDR3 DNA is TGTGCCAGCAGTTACGATTCAAGCGCTGGGGCCAACGTCCTGACTTTC.

Only a few counts were recorded for this clone. J is TRBJ2-7 and V is TRBV11-2; 11 nucleotides align to TRBD1. Trimming removed 5 bases from V and 4 bases from J; junction bases left unmatched: 7. CDR3 size: 15 residues. CDR1 is SGHAT and CDR2 is FQNNGV in the germline V gene. The CDR3 DNA reads as TGTGCCAGCAGCCCAGGGACAGGGGGGTCTTACGAGCAGTACTTC. This gives the protein CASSPGTGGSYEQYF.

The genes are TRBV19 and TRBJ1-1, with 11 bases matching TRBD1. Germline CDR1 LNHDA, CDR2 SQIVND (reference sequence). The ends lost 6 bases at V and 4 bases at J; junction bases unmatched: 4. CDR3 size: 14 residues. This chain's CDR3 is CASRKGQGVTEAFF. The CDR3 DNA reads TGTGCCAGTAGGAAGGGACAGGGGGTCACTGAAGCTTTCTTT. Combining the CDR3 with reference TRBV19 and TRBJ1-1 gives the whole variable domain DGGITQSPKYLFRKEGQNVTLSCEQNLNHDAMYWYRQDPGQGLRLIYYSQIVNDFQKGDIAEGYSVSREKKESFPLTVTSAQKNPTAFYLCASRKGQGVTEAFFGQGTRLTVV.

The chain has TRBV7-2 and TRBJ1-1; D call uncertain. The V and J ends lost 5 bases and 1 base respectively, with 8 bases between them. The CDR3 length is 13 residues. Germline CDR1 and CDR2: SGHTA and FQGNSA. The DNA for the CDR3 is TGTGCCAGCAGCCCCCACAAGAACACTGAAGCTTTCTTT. Amino acid sequence: CASSPHKNTEAFF.

This clone was observed a few times. This chain connects TRBV2 to TRBJ1-2; no firm D call. The germline V and J ends were trimmed by 1 base and 1 base, with 7 bases remaining between them. The CDR3 has 14 residues. Looked up from germline, CDR1 is SNHLY and CDR2 is FYNNEI. The DNA of the CDR3 is TGTGCCAGCAGTGAAGGAACTGTTAACTATGGCTACACCTTC. Its protein product is CASSEGTVNYGYTF.

This chain joins TRBV19 and TRBJ1-3; no reliable D call. V was clipped by 6 bases and J by 0 bases, with 9 bases between them. The CDR3 has 14 amino acids. Germline V gene lookup returns CDR1 LNHDA and CDR2 SQIVND (reference sequence). CDR3 loop: CASRKEPSGNTIYF. The CDR3 DNA reads as TGTGCCAGTAGGAAAGAGCCCTCTGGAAACACCATATATTTT.

The rearrangement joins TRBV6-5 to TRBJ1-5; maybe TRBD1 (5 bases). Trimming left V 8 bases short and J 5 bases short, with 16 bases between. Germline CDR1 is MNHEY and CDR2 is SVGAGI. This CDR3 has 14 amino acids. CDR3 residues: CASGHSVPYQPQHF. CDR3 sequence (DNA): TGTGCCAGCGGACACTCGGTACCCTATCAGCCCCAGCATTTT.

Only one count was recorded for this clone. The chain joins TRBV4-1 to TRBJ2-5, with 8 bases fitting TRBD1. The germline V gene has CDR1 MGHRA and CDR2 YSYEKL. Trimming took 2 bases from V and 5 from J; bases not matched to a gene: 4. This CDR3 is built from 14 residues. Here the CDR3 reads CASSQSGGWETQYF. The CDR3 DNA is TGCGCCAGCAGCCAATCAGGGGGCTGGGAGACCCAGTACTTC.

The V gene is TRBV30, the J gene TRBJ1-5; D remains unclear. Trimming removed 3 bases from V and 3 bases from J, with 12 bases in between. The V gene's germline CDR1 is GTSNPN and CDR2 SVGIG (reference sequence). The CDR3 is 14 residues long. The CDR3 is CAWSLPFPNQPQHF. CDR3 coding DNA: TGTGCCTGGAGCCTTCCTTTTCCCAATCAGCCCCAGCATTTT.

This chain links TRBV24-1 with TRBJ2-7; 10 nucleotides agree with TRBD1. This CDR3 is 13 amino acids long. Germline V gene sequence: CDR1 KGHDR, CDR2 SFDVKD. V was clipped by 9 bases and J by 1 base; unmatched bases: 2. The CDR3 protein is CATRQGASYEQYF. Here the CDR3 DNA reads TGTGCCACCCGACAGGGGGCTTCCTACGAGCAGTACTTC.

This clone is deemed medium-sized. The chain combines TRBV27 with TRBJ1-5; a weak D match, TRBD1 (6 bases). CDR3 size: 14 residues. V was trimmed by 4 bases and J by 0 bases, leaving 7 bases between them. Germline lookup yields CDR1 MNHEY and CDR2 SMNVEV (reference sequence). The CDR3 DNA reads as TGTGCCAGCAGTTCGACAGGTAGCAATCAGCCCCAGCATTTT. Translating it yields CASSSTGSNQPQHF.